This T cell receptor (beta chain) was sequenced in a study of early T cells in non-severe SARS-CoV-2 infection. Across the study: Sequencing used unsorted whole-blood bulk RNA, so chains lack pairing.

Unique molecular identifier tags were affixed to discrete cDNA molecules. TCRdb analysed the 5' RACE reads with MiXCR anew, one entry per CDR3 protein. The sample lists around 40,000 distinct CDR3 sequences, roughly 10% occurring once. The sample taken for sequencing was whole blood. The sequence was collected from an adult who was a healthcare worker with PCR-confirmed SARS-CoV-2 infection or an uninfected control (not recorded which).

CDR3 sequence: CSVEDRGAGEQYF. The CDR3 DNA sequence: TGCAGCGTTGAAGATCGGGGGGCGGGCGAGCAGTACTTC. The chain couples TRBV29-1 to TRBJ2-7; the D gene is possibly TRBD2 (7 bases). Trimming stripped 0 bases from V and 6 bases from J, with 12 bases between. Germline V lookup: CDR1 SQVTM, CDR2 ANQGSEA. This CDR3 contains 13 residues.